This T cell receptor beta chain originates from a study of blood T cell repertoires in COVID-19. The overall study: The United States, Italy and Spain were the sources of the acute and convalescent COVID-19 samples. Sample material is recorded as cDNA or gDNA derived from T cells, B-cell-depleted T cells, or PBMCs.

Authors' data handling: Nucleated cell counts were estimated from reference gene primer amplification. Assay used: immunoSEQ multiplex PCR; TCRdb lists only in-frame clones, some missing. V and J calls and clone size are copied from that table; D and trimming were computed from the DNA. The sample lists around 200,000 clones, about nine tenths occurring once. The material sequenced was peripheral blood. This receptor was taken from a man aged 18 to 35 with active or convalescent COVID-19.

This CDR3 reads CASSQVRSTGELFF. The CDR3 DNA sequence: TGTGCCAGCAGCCAAGTGAGAAGTACCGGGGAGCTGTTTTTT. The rearrangement uses TRBV3-1 (or the pseudogene TRBV3-2) and TRBJ2-2; D is uncertain. This CDR3 has 14 amino acids. Trimming pared 1 base from V and 5 bases from J, leaving 8 bases between. CDR1 is LGHDT, CDR2 YNNKEL, per germline (reference sequence).